This TCR beta chain was identified in a study of technical replicates of blood from several donors. CDR3 length: 15 residues. CDR1 and CDR2 (germline): SGHRS, YFSETQ. V lost 1 base, J lost 8 bases, and 16 bases lay in between. Using immunoSEQ multiplex PCR, the repertoire was profiled, and TCRdb retains in-frame clones only, with some absent. This repertoire shows tens of thousands of clones, 95% found once; its top ten account for just over 0.25%. V and J are TRBV5-1 and TRBJ2-1; D ambiguous. Sequenced material: T cells isolated from PBMCs. The origin of this receptor is a human donor in good health. The CDR3 coding sequence is TGCGCCAGCAGCTTGTCCCCTCTTCTGGCTGATGAGCAGTTCTTC. It yields the protein CASSLSPLLADEQFF.